Each of the 29 T cell receptor beta chains below was sequenced from the same sample in a study of T cells in localized non-small cell lung cancer. The assay was immunoSEQ multiplex PCR, and TCRdb's table has in-frame clones only and misses some. The sample holds 11,000 to 15,000 clones, about 80% seen once. Sample: peripheral blood, taken before any cancer treatment. The receptors originated from an older female donor with stage I squamous cell lung carcinoma.

CDR3 bases: TGTGCCAGCAGCTTGGGGACTCTTTCCCTCCTCGAGCAGTACTTC. Amino acid sequence: CASSLGTLSLLEQYF. The chain carries TRBV5-6 and TRBJ2-7; D may be TRBD2 (5 bases). Germline assignment: CDR1 SGHDT and CDR2 YYEEEE. The CDR3 spans 15 residues. Trimming took 0 bases from V and 6 from J, leaving 16 bases between them.

The J gene is TRBJ2-7, the V gene TRBV7-2; 12 bases agree with TRBD2. The germline V gene has CDR1 SGHTA and CDR2 FQGNSA. J lost 3 bases, V lost 5 bases, and 5 bases had no gene match. CDR3 length: 15 amino acids. The CDR3 here is CASSSRTSGDYEQYF. DNA of the CDR3: TGTGCCAGCAGCAGTCGGACTAGCGGGGACTACGAGCAGTACTTC.

The chain couples TRBV12-5 to TRBJ2-1; D is uncertain. The V gene's germline CDR1 is LGHNT and CDR2 FRNRAP. The CDR3 length is 13 residues. Trimming removed 4 bases from V and 7 bases from J, with 11 bases in between. In nucleotides, the CDR3 is TGTGCTAGTGGTTCCCGAGGCGGAAATGAGCAGTTCTTC. The encoded protein is CASGSRGGNEQFF.

This clone was found a few times. The gene calls are TRBV15 and TRBJ1-1; D remains unclear. The V and J ends lost 7 bases and 4 bases respectively, with 16 bases between them. Germline assignment: CDR1 LNHNV and CDR2 YYDKDF (reference sequence). There are 14 residues in the CDR3. For the CDR3, the DNA is TGTGCCACCAACTCGTGGCGGGAGGGCACTGAAGCTTTCTTT. It yields the protein CATNSWREGTEAFF.

The CDR3 is CASSPPRRGQGEKLFF. For the CDR3, the DNA is TGTGCCAGCAGTCCTCCACGAAGGGGGCAAGGCGAAAAACTGTTTTTT. The chain joins TRBV27 to TRBJ1-4; 7 bases align to TRBD1. Germline V gene data show CDR1 as MNHEY and CDR2 as SMNVEV (reference sequence). Trimming removed 5 bases from V and 8 bases from J; junction bases left unmatched: 14. There are 16 residues in the CDR3.

V is TRBV6-1 and J is TRBJ1-2, with D hard to call. The germline V gene has CDR1 MNHNS and CDR2 SASEGT. This CDR3 comprises 14 residues. Trimming stripped 3 bases from V and 1 base from J, with 9 bases between. The CDR3 DNA reads TGTGCCAGCAGTGAGGGTGCCGTTAACTATGGCTACACCTTC. Translating it yields CASSEGAVNYGYTF.

This chain uses TRBV4-3 with TRBJ2-5; 10 bases are shared with TRBD2. This CDR3 contains 18 residues. Germline V gene sequence: CDR1 LGHNA, CDR2 YSLEER. Germline trimming cut 2 bases from V and 1 base from J; bases unmatched to any gene: 10. CDR3 sequence: CASSQQATKRGGQETQYF. The CDR3 DNA is TGCGCCAGCAGCCAACAAGCAACTAAGCGGGGGGGCCAAGAGACCCAGTACTTC.

The chain links TRBV5-1 to TRBJ1-4; D is perhaps TRBD1 (6 bases). The V gene lost 3 bases and the J gene lost 5 bases, with 14 bases spanning the gap. The CDR3 is 15 amino acids. Germline CDR1 and CDR2: SGHRS and YFSETQ. The CDR3 DNA reads as TGCGCCAGCAGCTCGGGGGGGCAGCGAAATGAAAAACTGTTTTTT. It yields the protein CASSSGGQRNEKLFF.

V gene TRBV7-9 combines with J gene TRBJ1-4; D call uncertain. CDR1 and CDR2 from the germline V gene are SEHNR and FQNEAQ (reference sequence). CDR3 length: 14 amino acids. The V and J ends lost 1 base and 3 bases respectively, with 6 bases between them. CDR3 loop: CASSLEQANEKLFF. CDR3 nucleotides: TGTGCCAGCAGCTTAGAGCAGGCTAATGAAAAACTGTTTTTT.

In this sample, this clone turned up a few times. The chain employs TRBV16 and TRBJ1-1; TRBD1 is a possible D gene (6 bases). Between the trimmed V and J ends, which lost 5 bases and 1 base, there was a span of 8 bases. Germline assignment: CDR1 KGHSY and CDR2 FQNENV. There are 13 residues in the CDR3. The CDR3 nucleotides read TGTGCCAGCAGCGCGGACAGGAACACTGAAGCTTTCTTT. As protein: CASSADRNTEAFF.

This clone was found once. This rearrangement joins TRBV9 to TRBJ2-7; 7 nucleotides align to TRBD1. Germline CDR1 is SGDLS and CDR2 is YYNGEE. The CDR3 spans 14 residues. Germline trimming cut 3 bases from V and 6 bases from J; bases unmatched to any gene: 9. CDR3 bases: TGTGCCAGCAGCGGACAGGGTCCGGCGCTCGAGCAGTACTTC. Its protein product is CASSGQGPALEQYF.

This sequence joins TRBV30 and TRBJ1-2; 7 bases are shared with TRBD1. J lost 5 bases, V lost 3 bases, and 12 bases had no gene match. The CDR3 spans 15 residues. Germline V gene lookup returns CDR1 GTSNPN and CDR2 SVGIG (reference sequence). In DNA form, the CDR3 reads TGTGCCTGGAGCGCCCCCCGACAGGGTCGATATGGCTACACCTTC. It is translated as CAWSAPRQGRYGYTF. The full variable domain, completed using reference TRBV30 and TRBJ1-2, is SQTIHQWPATLVQPVGSPLSLECTVEGTSNPNLYWYRQAAGRGLQLLFYSVGIGQISSEVPQNLSASRPQDRQFILSSKKLLLSDSGFYLCAWSAPRQGRYGYTFGSGTRLTVV.

The chain employs TRBV11-2 and TRBJ1-2; D remains unclear. The V and J ends lost 5 bases and 1 base respectively, with 8 bases between them. CDR1 is SGHAT, CDR2 FQNNGV, per germline. CDR3 length: 13 amino acids. In DNA form, the CDR3 reads TGTGCCAGCAGCCCGGGAGATAACTATGGCTACACCTTC. Protein: CASSPGDNYGYTF.

The rearrangement uses TRBV4-1 and TRBJ1-3; D is unresolved. Trimming took off 4 bases at V and 3 bases at J, with 7 bases between the two ends. This CDR3 has 13 amino acids. The germline CDR1 and CDR2 sequences are MGHRA and YSYEKL. The CDR3, as DNA: TGCGCCAGCAGCCCCCCCCGTGGAAACACCATATATTTT. Its translation is CASSPPRGNTIYF.

The gene calls are TRBV27 and TRBJ1-1, with TRBD1 matching 7 bases. The CDR3 runs to 18 residues. The ends lost 1 base at V and 3 bases at J; junction bases unmatched: 14. The germline CDR1 and CDR2 sequences are MNHEY and SMNVEV (reference sequence). The CDR3 region has the DNA TGTGCCAGCAGTTTATTAGTGGTGGGCCAGGGGGGGCACACTGAAGCTTTCTTT. Translated, it gives CASSLLVVGQGGHTEAFF.

The CDR3 is CASGLYTEAFF. DNA of the CDR3: TGTGCTAGTGGTTTGTACACTGAAGCTTTCTTT. This sequence joins TRBV12-5 and TRBJ1-1; D not resolved. Germline V gene sequence: CDR1 LGHNT, CDR2 FRNRAP. V dropped 2 bases and J dropped 3 bases, with 1 base sitting between them. The CDR3 length is 11 residues.

The chain recombines TRBV7-3 with TRBJ2-1; TRBD2 matches 12 bases. This CDR3 has 15 residues. With V trimmed by 5 bases and J by 6 bases, 5 bases remained unmatched. CDR1 and CDR2 (germline): SGHTA, FQGTGA. CDR3 residues: CASSLLAGGANEQFF. CDR3 sequence (DNA): TGTGCCAGCAGCCTACTAGCGGGGGGTGCCAATGAGCAGTTCTTC.

The V gene is TRBV6-5, the J gene TRBJ1-4; TRBD1 might be the D (6 bases). The germline V and J ends were trimmed by 6 bases and 8 bases, with 13 bases remaining between them. Germline lookup yields CDR1 MNHEY and CDR2 SVGAGI. The CDR3 loop spans 13 amino acids. CDR3 DNA sequence: TGTGCCAGCAGGGAACCAACAGGGGAAAAACTGTTTTTT. Its protein product is CASREPTGEKLFF.

The CDR3 coding sequence is TGTGCCACCTCAGACAGGGGTACTGAAGCTTTCTTT. It translates to CATSDRGTEAFF. This chain joins TRBV2 and TRBJ1-1, with TRBD1 matching over 8 bases. CDR1 and CDR2 from the germline V gene are SNHLY and FYNNEI. V lost 10 bases and J lost 5; bases outside the gene matches: 6. The CDR3 extends over 12 amino acids.

J is TRBJ1-1 and V is TRBV9; the match to TRBD1 covers 11 bases. Looked up from germline, CDR1 is SGDLS and CDR2 is YYNGEE. CDR3 size: 16 residues. The V segment lost 1 base and the J segment 6 bases; nucleotides outside the gene matches: 8. CDR3 protein: CASSVRDRGVGSEAFF. CDR3 sequence (DNA): TGTGCCAGCAGCGTACGGGACAGGGGGGTAGGTTCTGAAGCTTTCTTT.

The sample holds a few counts of this clone. The chain recombines TRBV7-3 with TRBJ2-5, with a possible D match to TRBD1 (6 bases). Germline V gene lookup returns CDR1 SGHTA and CDR2 FQGTGA. CDR3 size: 16 residues. Trimming pared 5 bases from V and 5 bases from J, leaving 21 bases between. The CDR3 loop reads CASSRLGQGNGETQYF. In DNA, the CDR3 is TGTGCCAGCAGCCGCCTAGGGCAGGGGAACGGGGAGACCCAGTACTTC. Looking up the rest from reference TRBV7-3 and TRBJ2-5 gives the full variable domain: GAGVSQTPSNKVTEKGKYVELRCDPISGHTALYWYRQSLGQGPEFLIYFQGTGAADDSGLPNDRFFAVRPEGSVSTLKIQRTERGDSAVYLCASSRLGQGNGETQYFGPGTRLLVL.

The rearrangement uses TRBV30 and TRBJ2-3; TRBD2 matches 8 bases. The CDR3 has 16 residues. Germline loops: CDR1 GTSNPN, CDR2 SVGIG (reference sequence). V shed 2 bases, J shed 5 bases, and the junction held 12 bases outside the gene matches. As DNA, the CDR3 is TGTGCCTGGAGTACCCCGTGGCGGGGGGCGGAAGATACGCAGTATTTT. Translated, it gives CAWSTPWRGAEDTQYF.

The CDR3 DNA follows: TGTGCCAGTAGTCGAGGGAGTTACAATGAGCAGTTCTTC. Amino acids: CASSRGSYNEQFF. The chain combines TRBV19 with TRBJ2-1; D perhaps matches TRBD2 (5 bases). There are 13 residues in the CDR3. Per germline, CDR1 LNHDA and CDR2 SQIVND (reference sequence). Trimming stripped 5 bases from V and 4 bases from J, with 9 bases between. The complete variable domain, with remaining parts taken from reference TRBV19 and TRBJ2-1, reads DGGITQSPKYLFRKEGQNVTLSCEQNLNHDAMYWYRQDPGQGLRLIYYSQIVNDFQKGDIAEGYSVSREKKESFPLTVTSAQKNPTAFYLCASSRGSYNEQFFGPGTRLTVL.

This clone was detected only once. The chain uses TRBV5-1 and TRBJ1-2, with 8 bases fitting TRBD1. Germline CDR1 is SGHRS and CDR2 is YFSETQ. V trimming: 1 base; J trimming: 2 bases; junction bases outside the gene matches: 4. This CDR3 contains 15 residues. The DNA for the CDR3 is TGCGCCAGCAGCTTGCAGGCAGGGGGCAACTATGGCTACACCTTC. Amino acids: CASSLQAGGNYGYTF.

This chain joins TRBV10-3 and TRBJ2-7, with D hard to call. CDR3 size: 13 residues. Germline V CDR1 and CDR2: ENHRY, SYGVKD. Between the trimmed V and J ends, which lost 2 bases and 1 base, there was a span of 6 bases. The CDR3 is CAISETPSYEQYF. CDR3 bases: TGTGCCATCAGTGAGACGCCGTCCTACGAGCAGTACTTC.

The chain has TRBV7-9 and TRBJ2-4, with 11 bases fitting TRBD1. The CDR3 length is 12 residues. The junction had 4 bases not matched to a gene; V was cut back by 5 bases and J by 13 bases. In germline, CDR1 is SEHNR, CDR2 FQNEAQ (reference sequence). The CDR3 region has the DNA TGTGCCAGCAGCATAGGGACAGGGGGACAGTACTTC. Protein product: CASSIGTGGQYF.

The chain uses TRBV5-1 and TRBJ1-2, with TRBD1 matching 7 bases. Per germline, CDR1 SGHRS and CDR2 YFSETQ. V was pared by 5 bases and J by 5 bases, with 12 bases of the junction left unmatched. This CDR3 is 15 amino acids long. CDR3 sequence (DNA): TGCGCCAGCAGTACTTTTGACAGGGAAAGATATGGCTACACCTTC. The encoded protein is CASSTFDRERYGYTF.

This chain joins TRBV6-6 and TRBJ1-1; no firm D call. The germline V gene has CDR1 MNHNY and CDR2 SVGAGI (reference sequence). The CDR3 contains 14 residues. V lost 0 bases to trimming and J lost 0 bases, with 5 bases between them. Here the CDR3 reads CASSYSGLNTEAFF. The CDR3 bases are TGTGCCAGCAGTTACTCAGGGTTGAACACTGAAGCTTTCTTT.

The chain couples TRBV11-2 to TRBJ1-1; unclear D gene. Germline V gives CDR1 SGHAT, CDR2 FQNNGV. This CDR3 has 12 amino acids. Between the trimmed V and J ends, which lost 2 bases and 8 bases, there was a span of 9 bases. This CDR3 reads CASSLFYREAFF. CDR3 nucleotide sequence: TGTGCCAGCAGCTTATTCTATCGGGAAGCTTTCTTT.